Listed below are T cell receptor beta chains from one sample, sequenced in a study of cytomegalovirus exposure and HLA in healthy donors. TCRdb's table, derived via immunoSEQ multiplex PCR, lists solely in-frame clones and lacks some. The sample holds 60,000 to 75,000 clones; over 75% are singletons and the top ten take around 10%. Sample: PBMCs. All receptors come from a woman aged 25 to 45 in good health and CMV-seropositive. CDR3s include the opening cysteine and the closing phenylalanine or tryptophan. The D gene is left open where the match is weak. Size is stated for part of the rows, as once, few or many counts, or as a class when the clone is expanded.

D gene | J gene | V gene | clone size | CDR3 DNA | CDR3 protein
TRBD1 | TRBJ1-1 | TRBV6-5 | - | TGTGCCAGCAGTTACTCGACAGGGAAATCTTTCTTT | CASSYSTGKSFF
- | TRBJ1-2 | TRBV7-2 | - | TGTGCCAGCAGCTTGGTCCTCGGCGACATTCGTCTTGGCTACACCTTC | CASSLVLGDIRLGYTF
TRBD1 | TRBJ2-5 | TRBV5-4 | - | TGTGCCAGCGGACTCCCGGGACAGTACCAAGAGACCCAGTACTTC | CASGLPGQYQETQYF
- | TRBJ1-1 | TRBV4-1 | - | TGCGCCAGCAGCCAAGATGTGAGGGTTCGTTCGCACACTGAAGCTTTCTTT | CASSQDVRVRSHTEAFF
- | TRBJ2-5 | TRBV15 | once | TGTGCCACCAGCAGAGATCGGGGGTTGGGTCAAGAGACCCAGTACTTC | CATSRDRGLGQETQYF
TRBD2 | TRBJ2-1 | TRBV25-1 | - | TGTGCCAGCAGTGGGGGACCTAGCGGGAAGTACAATGAGCAGTTCTTC | CASSGGPSGKYNEQFF
- | TRBJ1-3 | TRBV2 | - | TGTGCCAGCAGTGTCCGAACCGGGGGTGGCGGTGACACCATATATTTT | CASSVRTGGGGDTIYF
- | TRBJ2-5 | TRBV6-1 | - | TGTGCCAGCAGTGCCTTAGAACAAGAGACCCAGTACTTC | CASSALEQETQYF
- | TRBJ1-4 | TRBV2 | once | TGTGCCAGCAGTTGGGGCAGAGGCGGTGGTGAAAAACTGTTTTTT | CASSWGRGGGEKLFF
- | TRBJ1-5 | TRBV19 | - | TGTGCCAGTAGGACACCGGGAGGGGGGGCCTATCAGCCCCAGCATTTT | CASRTPGGGAYQPQHF
- | TRBJ2-1 | TRBV15 | few | TGTGCCACCAACCCGGGGAGTAGCTCCTACAATGAGCAGTTCTTC | CATNPGSSSYNEQFF
- | TRBJ2-5 | TRBV5-1 | - | TGCGCCAGCAGCCTTGGACTAACCCAGCTCCAAGAGACCCAGTACTTC | CASSLGLTQLQETQYF
TRBD1 | TRBJ1-6 | TRBV5-4 | once | TGTGCCAGCAGCCCCGGGACAGTTAATTCACCCCTCCACTTT | CASSPGTVNSPLHF
- | TRBJ2-2 | TRBV4-1 | - | TGCGCCAGCAGCCTCATCACCGGGGAGCTGTTTTTT | CASSLITGELFF
- | TRBJ1-1 | TRBV7-9 | - | TGTGCCAGCAGCCCGGGACATTTACCTCAGAAGGGAGCTTTCTTT | CASSPGHLPQKGAFF